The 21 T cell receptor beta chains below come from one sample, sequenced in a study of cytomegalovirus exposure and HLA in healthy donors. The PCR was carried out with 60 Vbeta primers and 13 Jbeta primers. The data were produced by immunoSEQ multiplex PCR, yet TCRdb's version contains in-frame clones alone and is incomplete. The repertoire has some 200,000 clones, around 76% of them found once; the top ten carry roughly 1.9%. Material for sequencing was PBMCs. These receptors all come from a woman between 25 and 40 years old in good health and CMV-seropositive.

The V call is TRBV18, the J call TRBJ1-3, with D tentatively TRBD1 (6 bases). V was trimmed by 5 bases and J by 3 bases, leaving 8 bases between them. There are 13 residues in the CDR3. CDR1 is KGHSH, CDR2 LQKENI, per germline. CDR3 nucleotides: TGTGCCAGCTCAACGACAGGTGGAAACACCATATATTTT. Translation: CASSTTGGNTIYF.

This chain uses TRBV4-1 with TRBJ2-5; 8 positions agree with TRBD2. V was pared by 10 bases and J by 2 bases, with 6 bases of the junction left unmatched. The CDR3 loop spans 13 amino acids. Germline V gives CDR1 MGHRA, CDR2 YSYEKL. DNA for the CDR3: TGCGCCACCCGGGGGGGGGATCAAGAGACCCAGTACTTC. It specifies CATRGGDQETQYF.

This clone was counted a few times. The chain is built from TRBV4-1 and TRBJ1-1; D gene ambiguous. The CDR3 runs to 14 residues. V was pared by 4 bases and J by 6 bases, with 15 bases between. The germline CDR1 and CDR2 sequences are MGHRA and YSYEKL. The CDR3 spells CASSPQVGFPEAFF. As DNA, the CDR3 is TGCGCCAGCAGCCCCCAGGTAGGCTTCCCTGAAGCTTTCTTT.

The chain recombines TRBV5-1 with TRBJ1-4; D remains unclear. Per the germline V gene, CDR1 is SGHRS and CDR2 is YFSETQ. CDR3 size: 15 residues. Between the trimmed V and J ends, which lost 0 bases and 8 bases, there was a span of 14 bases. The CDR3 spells CASSLVAGKGEKLFF. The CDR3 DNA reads TGCGCCAGCAGCTTGGTTGCGGGGAAAGGGGAAAAACTGTTTTTT. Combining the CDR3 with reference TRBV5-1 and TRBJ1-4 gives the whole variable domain KAGVTQTPRYLIKTRGQQVTLSCSPISGHRSVSWYQQTPGQGLQFLFEYFSETQRNKGNFPGRFSGRQFSNSRSEMNVSTLELGDSALYLCASSLVAGKGEKLFFGSGTQLSVL.

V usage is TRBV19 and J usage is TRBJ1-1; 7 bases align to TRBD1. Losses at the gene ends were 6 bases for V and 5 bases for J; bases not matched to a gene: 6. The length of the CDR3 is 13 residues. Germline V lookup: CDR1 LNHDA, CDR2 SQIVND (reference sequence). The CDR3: CASSHRGETEAFF. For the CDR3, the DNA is TGTGCCAGTAGCCACAGGGGTGAGACTGAAGCTTTCTTT.

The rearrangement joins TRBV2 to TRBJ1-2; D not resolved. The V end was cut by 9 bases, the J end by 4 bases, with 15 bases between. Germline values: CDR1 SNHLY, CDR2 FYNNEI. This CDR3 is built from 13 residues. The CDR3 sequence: CARDGGPSYGYTF. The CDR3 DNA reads TGTGCCAGAGATGGCGGGCCCAGCTATGGCTACACCTTC. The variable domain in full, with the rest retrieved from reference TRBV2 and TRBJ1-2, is EPEVTQTPSHQVTQMGQEVILRCVPISNHLYFYWYRQILGQKVEFLVSFYNNEISEKSEIFDDQFSVERPDGSNFTLKIRSTKLEDSAMYFCARDGGPSYGYTFGSGTRLTVV.

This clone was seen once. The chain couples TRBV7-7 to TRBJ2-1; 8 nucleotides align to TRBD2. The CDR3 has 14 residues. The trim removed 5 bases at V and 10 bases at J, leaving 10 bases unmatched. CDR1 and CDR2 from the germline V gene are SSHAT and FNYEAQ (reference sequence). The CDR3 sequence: CASSPIGGAGEQFF. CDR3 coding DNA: TGTGCCAGCAGCCCTATCGGGGGGGCAGGAGAGCAGTTCTTC.

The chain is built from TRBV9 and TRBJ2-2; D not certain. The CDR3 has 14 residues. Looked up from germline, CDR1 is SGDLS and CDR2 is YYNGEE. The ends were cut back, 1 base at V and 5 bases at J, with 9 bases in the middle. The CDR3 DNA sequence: TGTGCCAGCAGCGTAACTCCTGAAACCGGGGAGCTGTTTTTT. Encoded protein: CASSVTPETGELFF.

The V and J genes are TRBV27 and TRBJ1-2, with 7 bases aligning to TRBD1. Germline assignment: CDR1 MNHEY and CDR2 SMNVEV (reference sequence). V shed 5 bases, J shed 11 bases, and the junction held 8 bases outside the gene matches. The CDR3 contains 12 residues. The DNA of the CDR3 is TGTGCCAGCAGTCCTAGGGGGCAGGCGTACACCTTC. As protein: CASSPRGQAYTF.

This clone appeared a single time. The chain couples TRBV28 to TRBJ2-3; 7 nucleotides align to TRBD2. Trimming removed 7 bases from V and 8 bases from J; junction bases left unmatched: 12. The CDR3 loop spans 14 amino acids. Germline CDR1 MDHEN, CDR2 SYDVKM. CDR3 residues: CASTPSGVPLTQYF. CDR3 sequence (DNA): TGTGCCAGCACCCCTAGCGGAGTCCCTCTTACGCAGTATTTT.

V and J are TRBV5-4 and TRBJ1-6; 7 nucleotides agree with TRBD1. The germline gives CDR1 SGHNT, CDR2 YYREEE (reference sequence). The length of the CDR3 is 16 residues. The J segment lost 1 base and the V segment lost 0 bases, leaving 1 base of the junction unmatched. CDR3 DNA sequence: TGTGCCAGCAGCTTGGCAGGGGGGTCCTATAATTCACCCCTCCACTTT. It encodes CASSLAGGSYNSPLHF. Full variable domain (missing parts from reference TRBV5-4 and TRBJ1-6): ETGVTQSPTHLIKTRGQQVTLRCSSQSGHNTVSWYQQALGQGPQFIFQYYREEENGRGNFPPRFSGLQFPNYSSELNVNALELDDSALYLCASSLAGGSYNSPLHFGNGTRLTVT.

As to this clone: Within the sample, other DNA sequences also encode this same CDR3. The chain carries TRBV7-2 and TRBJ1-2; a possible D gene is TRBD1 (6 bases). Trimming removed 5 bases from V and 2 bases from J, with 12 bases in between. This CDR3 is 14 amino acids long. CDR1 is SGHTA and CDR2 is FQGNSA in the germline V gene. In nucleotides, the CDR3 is TGTGCCAGCAGCCTGGGTACAGGGAACTATGGCTACACCTTC. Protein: CASSLGTGNYGYTF.

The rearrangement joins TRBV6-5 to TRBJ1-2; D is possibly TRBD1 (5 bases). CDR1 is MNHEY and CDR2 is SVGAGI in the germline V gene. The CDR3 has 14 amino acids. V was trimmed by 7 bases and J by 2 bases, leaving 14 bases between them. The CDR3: CASKMEGRNYGYTF. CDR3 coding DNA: TGTGCCAGCAAGATGGAGGGGCGCAACTATGGCTACACCTTC.

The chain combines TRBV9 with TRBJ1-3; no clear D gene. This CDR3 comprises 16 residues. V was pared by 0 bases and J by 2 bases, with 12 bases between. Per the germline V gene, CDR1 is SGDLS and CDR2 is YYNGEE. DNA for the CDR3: TGTGCCAGCAGCGTAGCTTTCCCTTCAGCTGGAAACACCATATATTTT. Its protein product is CASSVAFPSAGNTIYF.

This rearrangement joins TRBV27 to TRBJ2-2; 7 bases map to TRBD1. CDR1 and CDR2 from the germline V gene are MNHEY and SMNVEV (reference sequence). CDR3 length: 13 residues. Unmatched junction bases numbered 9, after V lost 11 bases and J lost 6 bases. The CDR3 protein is CAAAQGVAGELFF. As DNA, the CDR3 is TGTGCCGCGGCGCAGGGGGTGGCCGGGGAGCTGTTTTTT.

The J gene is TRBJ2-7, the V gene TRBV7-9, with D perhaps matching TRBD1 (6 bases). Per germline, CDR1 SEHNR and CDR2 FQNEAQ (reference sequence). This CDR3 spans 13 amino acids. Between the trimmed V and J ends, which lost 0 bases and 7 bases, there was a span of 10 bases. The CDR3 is CASSLAQGLEQYF. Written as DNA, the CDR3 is TGTGCCAGCAGCTTAGCACAGGGCTTGGAGCAGTACTTC.

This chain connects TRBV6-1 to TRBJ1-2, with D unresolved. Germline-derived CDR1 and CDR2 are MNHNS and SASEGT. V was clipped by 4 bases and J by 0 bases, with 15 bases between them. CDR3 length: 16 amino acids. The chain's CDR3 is CASSAQLSGTNYGYTF. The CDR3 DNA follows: TGTGCCAGCAGTGCCCAGCTTTCCGGGACTAACTATGGCTACACCTTC.

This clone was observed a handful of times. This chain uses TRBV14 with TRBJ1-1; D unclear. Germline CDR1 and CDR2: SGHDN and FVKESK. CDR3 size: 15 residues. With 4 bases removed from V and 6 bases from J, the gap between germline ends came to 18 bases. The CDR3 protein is CASSPLSAPGAEAFF. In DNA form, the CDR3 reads TGTGCCAGCAGCCCACTGTCGGCCCCCGGGGCTGAAGCTTTCTTT. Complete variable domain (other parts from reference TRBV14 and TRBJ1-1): EAGVTQFPSHSVIEKGQTVTLRCDPISGHDNLYWYRRVMGKEIKFLLHFVKESKQDESGMPNNRFLAERTGGTYSTLKVQPAELEDSGVYFCASSPLSAPGAEAFFGQGTRLTVV.

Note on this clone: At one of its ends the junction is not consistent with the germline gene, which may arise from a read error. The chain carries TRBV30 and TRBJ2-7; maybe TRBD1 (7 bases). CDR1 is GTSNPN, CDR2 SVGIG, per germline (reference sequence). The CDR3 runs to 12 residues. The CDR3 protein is CAGRTGPYEQYF. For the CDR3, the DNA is TGTGCCGGGAGGACAGGACCCTACGAGCAGTACTTC.

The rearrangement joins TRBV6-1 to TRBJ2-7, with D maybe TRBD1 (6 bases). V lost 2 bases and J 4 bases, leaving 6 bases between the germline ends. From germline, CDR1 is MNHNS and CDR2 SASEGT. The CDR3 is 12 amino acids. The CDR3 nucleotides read TGTGCCAGCAGTGAAAGGGGGTACGAGCAGTACTTC. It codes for CASSERGYEQYF.

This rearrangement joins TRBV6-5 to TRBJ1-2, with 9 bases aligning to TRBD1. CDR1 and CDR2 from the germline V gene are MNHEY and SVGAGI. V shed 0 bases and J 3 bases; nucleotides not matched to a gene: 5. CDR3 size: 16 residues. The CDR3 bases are TGTGCCAGCAGTTACTCGGGAACAGGGGGCTACTATGGCTACACCTTC. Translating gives CASSYSGTGGYYGYTF.